These T cell receptor beta chains were read from a single sample in a study of a mutant IDH1 vaccine in newly diagnosed glioma. TCRdb's table, derived via immunoSEQ multiplex PCR, lists solely in-frame clones and lacks some. Of around 61,000 clones listed, 70% to 85% were seen once; the top ten hold 5% to 6%. The antigens of these receptors remain unknown. Sequencing was performed on PBMCs, taken from a glioma patient whose treatment included an IDH1 peptide vaccine. The receptors originated from a man aged 45-60 years with glioma. Both conserved end residues are part of each CDR3. The D gene is left open where the match is weak. Clone size, where shown, is once, few, many, or a class for clones that have expanded.

TRBJ1-6	NA	NA	TRBV30	TGTGCCTGGAGTGCCCTCACCATAGTGTCCGGTTCACCCCTCCACTTT	CAWSALTIVSGSPLHF
TRBJ1-5	NA	NA	TRBV7-2	TGTGCCAGCAGCTTAGACCGCGCCCCCCAGCATTTT	CASSLDRAPQHF
TRBJ2-5	NA	NA	TRBV19	TGTGCCACCCGGCTAGCTGGCGAGACCCAGTACTTC	CATRLAGETQYF
TRBJ1-2	TRBD1	NA	TRBV19	TGTGCCAGTAGTAGGGACAGGGACTCTTGGCGCTATGGCTACACCTTC	CASSRDRDSWRYGYTF
TRBJ2-2	NA	NA	TRBV5-4	TGTGCCAGCAGCTTGGAGGCAGTTAACACCGGGGAGCTGTTTTTT	CASSLEAVNTGELFF
TRBJ2-1	NA	once	TRBV9	TGTGCCAGCAGCATCGAGGGGGTGAGCTCCTACAATGAGCAGTTCTTC	CASSIEGVSSYNEQFF
TRBJ2-1	NA	NA	TRBV5-4	TGTGCCAGCAGCCCGGCTGCGCGGGCCATGGAGAATGAGCAGTTCTTC	CASSPAARAMENEQFF
TRBJ2-1	NA	NA	TRBV5-6	TGTGCCAGCAGCTTGGCATCGGGGGAGCAGTTCTTC	CASSLASGEQFF
TRBJ2-2	TRBD1	NA	TRBV6-5	TGTGCCAGCAGTTACTCGGCAGGGGGCAACACCGGGGAGCTGTTTTTT	CASSYSAGGNTGELFF
TRBJ2-2	NA	NA	TRBV7-3	TGTGCCAGCAGCCCTCAGGGATTTTCCGGGGAGCTGTTTTTT	CASSPQGFSGELFF
TRBJ2-2	NA	few	TRBV7-9	TGTGCCAGCAACCCTCCGGGGGGACACAACACCGGGGAGCTGTTTTTT	CASNPPGGHNTGELFF
TRBJ2-3	TRBD2	NA	TRBV7-2	TGTGCCAGCAGCTTAAAGCGGGGGGATACGCAGTATTTT	CASSLKRGDTQYF
TRBJ1-1	NA	NA	TRBV4-1	TGCGCCAGCTATTCTTCGGGGGGATTGAACACTGAAGCTTTCTTT	CASYSSGGLNTEAFF
TRBJ2-7	NA	NA	TRBV7-9	TGTGCCAGCAGCTTAGGGGTCATTACCGAGCAGTACTTC	CASSLGVITEQYF
TRBJ2-5	NA	NA	TRBV18	TGTGCCAGCTCACCTCGCGGACACCAGGAAAGGACCCAGTACTTC	CASSPRGHQERTQYF